One and the same sample provided the 18 T cell receptor beta chains below, sequenced in a study of identical twins (dated by TCRdb to between 2015 and 2016). Receptor amplification or capture employed 5' RACE. Data came from an Illumina HiSeq 2000. Using fastp trimming at Q25 and MiXCR clonotype assembly, TCRdb reanalyzed the public sequencing data and kept in-frame beta chains. Every CDR3 protein is listed once, alongside the most common genes and DNA of its rows. This sample has about 200,000 distinct CDR3 sequences in its table, and over 5% of those were observed once. The ten most abundant clones make up 14% to 15% of the sample. The sample was also linked to a second study, of T cells expressing NK-cell markers.

Sequences were obtained from CD8+ T cells sorted from blood. The source of these receptors is a woman in her late teens or twenties in good health.

This clonotype was recorded many times. This chain uses TRBV4-3 with TRBJ2-1; TRBD2 agrees at 7 bases. Unmatched junction bases numbered 15, after V lost 5 bases and J lost 8 bases. The CDR3 covers 16 residues. Germline assignment: CDR1 LGHNA and CDR2 YSLEER. The CDR3 coding sequence is TGCGCCAGCAGCGCCGGGGGGAGCCCTCCTAGGGATGAGCAGTTCTTC. This codes for CASSAGGSPPRDEQFF.

The chain uses TRBV7-8 and TRBJ1-2, with 11 positions matching TRBD1. CDR3 size: 16 residues. Germline CDR1 and CDR2: SGHVS and FQNEAQ. The ends lost 5 bases at V and 3 bases at J; junction bases unmatched: 8. CDR3 sequence (DNA): TGTGCCAGCAGCGTCGCCCCGGGACAGGGGGACTATGGCTACACCTTC. Protein product: CASSVAPGQGDYGYTF.

This chain connects TRBV9 to TRBJ2-7, with 7 bases aligning to TRBD2. CDR3 size: 13 residues. Trimming at V came to 3 bases and at J to 3 bases, leaving 3 bases not matched to a gene. Germline V lookup: CDR1 SGDLS, CDR2 YYNGEE. CDR3 bases: TGTGCCAGCAGCGAGGGAGGGTACTACGAGCAGTACTTC. As protein: CASSEGGYYEQYF.

Only a few counts were recorded for this clonotype. The chain has TRBV11-2 and TRBJ2-7, with TRBD1 matching 8 bases. The germline V gene encodes CDR1 SGHAT and CDR2 FQNNGV. V was pared by 3 bases and J by 6 bases, with 7 bases of the junction left unmatched. CDR3 length: 14 amino acids. The CDR3 here is CASSFRTGTLEQYF. CDR3 coding DNA: TGTGCCAGCAGCTTCCGGACAGGGACCCTCGAGCAGTACTTC.

Ten or more counts support this clonotype. V is TRBV20-1 and J is TRBJ1-2; 8 positions match TRBD1. CDR1 and CDR2 from the germline V gene are DFQATT and SNEGSKA (reference sequence). The CDR3 is 11 residues long. V gave up 5 bases and J gave up 7 bases; unmatched junction bases: 3. DNA for the CDR3: TGCAGTGCTGGACAGGGTAGTGGCTACACCTTC. Translation: CSAGQGSGYTF.

This clonotype was seen at least ten times. This rearrangement joins TRBV12-3 or TRBV12-4 to TRBJ2-1; 9 bases are a match to TRBD1. After removal of 10 bases from V and 0 bases from J, the junction contained 10 bases not matched to a gene. The CDR3 covers 16 residues. The CDR3 reads CATRTGAGGSYNEQFF. For the CDR3, the DNA is TGTGCCACCCGGACAGGGGCCGGCGGCTCCTACAATGAGCAGTTCTTC.

The chain recombines TRBV30 with TRBJ2-1, with D uncertain. Trimming took 0 bases from V and 5 from J, leaving 8 bases between them. CDR1 GTSNPN and CDR2 SVGIG come from the germline V gene (reference sequence). This CDR3 spans 13 amino acids. This chain's CDR3 is CAWSVGYNNEQFF. Written as DNA, the CDR3 is TGTGCCTGGAGTGTTGGGTACAACAATGAGCAGTTCTTC.

This clonotype occurred a few times. This chain joins TRBV6-1 and TRBJ2-7; 7 bases line up with TRBD1. The CDR3 has 15 amino acids. Trimming took 11 bases from V and 2 from J; bases not matched to a gene: 15. Germline V gene sequence: CDR1 MNHNS, CDR2 SASEGT. CDR3 residues: CAPSARDRETYEQYF. Written as DNA, the CDR3 is TGTGCCCCGAGCGCCCGAGACAGGGAAACCTACGAGCAGTACTTC.

This clonotype was detected only a few times. J is TRBJ1-1 and V is TRBV7-8, with D possibly TRBD1 on 5 matching bases. CDR3 length: 14 amino acids. Trimming pared 7 bases from V and 1 base from J, leaving 13 bases between. From germline, CDR1 is SGHVS and CDR2 FQNEAQ. The CDR3 loop is CASISGTSNTEAFF. DNA for the CDR3: TGTGCCAGCATCTCAGGGACGTCGAACACTGAAGCTTTCTTT. Looking up the rest from reference TRBV7-8 and TRBJ1-1 gives the full variable domain: GAGVSQSPRYKVAKRGQDVALRCDPISGHVSLFWYQQALGQGPEFLTYFQNEAQLDKSGLPSDRFFAERPEGSVSTLKIQRTQQEDSAVYLCASISGTSNTEAFFGQGTRLTVV.

The chain links TRBV7-8 to TRBJ2-7, with 8 nucleotides matching TRBD2. Unmatched junction bases numbered 13, after V lost 4 bases and J lost 5 bases. The CDR3 sequence is 16 residues long. Germline lookup yields CDR1 SGHVS and CDR2 FQNEAQ. The CDR3 sequence is CASSSFGLAFIHEQYF. CDR3 nucleotide sequence: TGTGCCAGCAGCTCGTTCGGACTAGCTTTCATCCACGAGCAGTACTTC.

This clonotype was counted between two and nine times. This rearrangement joins TRBV5-1 to TRBJ2-7, with a weak D call TRBD1 (5 bases). V was cut by 2 bases and J by 1 base, with 10 bases left in between. There are 14 residues in the CDR3. Germline CDR1 is SGHRS and CDR2 is YFSETQ. As DNA, the CDR3 is TGCGCCAGCAGCTTTTTTACAGGTTCCTACGAGCAGTACTTC. The encoded protein is CASSFFTGSYEQYF.

The chain combines TRBV5-1 with TRBJ2-3, with 7 bases identical to TRBD1. This CDR3 contains 17 residues. V shed 5 bases and J 0 bases; nucleotides not matched to a gene: 12. CDR1 SGHRS and CDR2 YFSETQ come from the germline V gene. CDR3: CASRGTAGSTSTDTQYF. In DNA form, the CDR3 reads TGCGCCAGCAGGGGGACAGCCGGCTCGACCAGCACAGATACGCAGTATTTT.

This clonotype has just a few counts. The chain links TRBV11-3 to TRBJ2-5, with D possibly being TRBD2 (6 bases). This CDR3 contains 13 residues. V lost 6 bases and J lost 5, with 13 bases in between. Germline V gives CDR1 SGHNT, CDR2 YENEEA. CDR3 nucleotide sequence: TGTGCCAGCAGATCTAGCGTTGGGGAGACCCAGTACTTC. Amino acid sequence: CASRSSVGETQYF. Complete variable domain (other parts from reference TRBV11-3 and TRBJ2-5): EAGVVQSPRYKIIEKKQPVAFWCNPISGHNTLYWYLQNLGQGPELLIRYENEEAVDDSQLPKDRFSAERLKGVDSTLKIQPAELGDSAVYLCASRSSVGETQYFGPGTRLLVL.

The chain joins TRBV15 to TRBJ2-3, with 10 bases identical to TRBD2. The CDR3 covers 17 residues. Germline CDR1 and CDR2: LNHNV and YYDKDF (reference sequence). Losses at the gene ends were 0 bases for V and 2 bases for J; bases not matched to a gene: 5. The DNA for the CDR3 is TGTGCCACCAGCAGAGAGAGACTAGCGGGTATCACAGATACGCAGTATTTT. It is translated as CATSRERLAGITDTQYF. The full variable domain, completed using reference TRBV15 and TRBJ2-3, is DAMVIQNPRYQVTQFGKPVTLSCSQTLNHNVMYWYQQKSSQAPKLLFHYYDKDFNNEADTPDNFQSRRPNTSFCFLDIRSPGLGDTAMYLCATSRERLAGITDTQYFGPGTRLTVL.

The rearrangement uses TRBV9 and TRBJ1-2; D unclear. Germline CDR1 and CDR2: SGDLS and YYNGEE. The germline V and J ends were trimmed by 7 bases and 1 base, with 5 bases remaining between them. This CDR3 region has 11 residues. The CDR3 bases are TGTGCCAGCGACAATAACTATGGCTACACCTTC. Translation: CASDNNYGYTF.

This clonotype has only a few counts. The chain joins TRBV14 to TRBJ1-4, with a tentative D call TRBD1 (5 bases). Germline V lookup: CDR1 SGHDN, CDR2 FVKESK. The CDR3 length is 14 residues. V was cut by 4 bases and J by 8 bases, with 14 bases left in between. CDR3 nucleotides: TGTGCCAGCAGCCCCGCGGGATCAGGGGAAAAACTGTTTTTT. It yields the protein CASSPAGSGEKLFF.

The chain has TRBV13 and TRBJ1-5; 8 bases are shared with TRBD1. The V segment lost 4 bases and the J segment 6 bases; nucleotides outside the gene matches: 5. The germline CDR1 and CDR2 sequences are PRHDT and FYEKMQ (reference sequence). The CDR3 is made up of 14 amino acids. The CDR3 DNA follows: TGTGCCAGCAGCTCAGGGACAGGAGTTCAGCCCCAGCATTTT. Translated, it gives CASSSGTGVQPQHF.

This clonotype was counted between two and nine times. V is TRBV7-6 and J is TRBJ2-3; TRBD2 might be the D (6 bases). The ends were cut back, 3 bases at V and 2 bases at J, with 15 bases in the middle. There are 16 residues in the CDR3. Germline V lookup: CDR1 SGHVS, CDR2 FNYEAQ. The CDR3 is CASSFLSGLATDTQYF. The DNA of the CDR3 is TGTGCCAGCAGCTTCCTCTCGGGACTCGCCACAGATACGCAGTATTTT.